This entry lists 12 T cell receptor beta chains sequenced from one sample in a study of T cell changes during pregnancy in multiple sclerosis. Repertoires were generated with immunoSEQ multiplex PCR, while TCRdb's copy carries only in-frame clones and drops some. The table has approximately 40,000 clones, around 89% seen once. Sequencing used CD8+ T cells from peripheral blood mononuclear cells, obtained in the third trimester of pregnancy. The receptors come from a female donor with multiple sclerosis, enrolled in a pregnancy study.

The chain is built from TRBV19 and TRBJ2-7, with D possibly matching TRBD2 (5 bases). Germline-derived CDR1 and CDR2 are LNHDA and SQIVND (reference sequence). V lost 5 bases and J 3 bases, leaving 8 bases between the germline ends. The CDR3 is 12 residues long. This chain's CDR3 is CASSGENYEQYF. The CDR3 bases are TGTGCCAGTAGTGGGGAGAACTACGAGCAGTACTTC.

The CDR3 bases are TGTGCCAGCAGCTTAGCCGTAGGGGGTGGGAATGAGCAGTTCTTC. This translates into CASSLAVGGGNEQFF. The chain is built from TRBV7-6 and TRBJ2-1; possibly TRBD1 for D (6 bases). Germline V lookup: CDR1 SGHVS, CDR2 FNYEAQ. V was cut by 0 bases and J by 7 bases, with 13 bases left in between. The CDR3 totals 15 residues.

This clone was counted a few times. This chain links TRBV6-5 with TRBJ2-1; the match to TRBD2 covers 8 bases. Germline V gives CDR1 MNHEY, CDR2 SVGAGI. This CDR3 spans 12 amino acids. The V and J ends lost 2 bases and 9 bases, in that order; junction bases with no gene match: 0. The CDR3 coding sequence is TGTGCCAGCAGTTACCGGGGGGGTGAGCAGTTCTTC. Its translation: CASSYRGGEQFF.

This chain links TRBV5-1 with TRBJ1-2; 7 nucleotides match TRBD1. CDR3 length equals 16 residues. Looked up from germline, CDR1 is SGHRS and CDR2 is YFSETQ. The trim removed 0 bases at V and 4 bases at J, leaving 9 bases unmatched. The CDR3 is CASSLGATGMFYGYTF. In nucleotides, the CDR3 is TGCGCCAGCAGCTTGGGGGCGACAGGGATGTTCTATGGCTACACCTTC.

As DNA, the CDR3 is TGTGCCAGCAGCGATTGGACTAGCGGGGGCACAGATACGCAGTATTTT. This encodes CASSDWTSGGTDTQYF. The gene calls are TRBV7-3 and TRBJ2-3; 12 positions agree with TRBD2. V gave up 5 bases and J gave up 1 base; unmatched junction bases: 4. Germline V gene lookup returns CDR1 SGHTA and CDR2 FQGTGA. The CDR3 covers 16 residues.

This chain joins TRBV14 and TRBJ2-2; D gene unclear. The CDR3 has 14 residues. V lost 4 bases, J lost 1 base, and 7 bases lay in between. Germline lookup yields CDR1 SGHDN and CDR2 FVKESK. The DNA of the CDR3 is TGTGCCAGCAGCCCAACACAGAACACCGGGGAGCTGTTTTTT. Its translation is CASSPTQNTGELFF.

CDR3 in amino acids: CASSIYRSHEQYF. The CDR3 DNA is TGTGCCAGTAGTATTTACAGGTCCCACGAGCAGTACTTC. J is TRBJ2-7 and V is TRBV19, with a possible D match to TRBD1 (5 bases). V gave up 3 bases and J gave up 5 bases, with 11 bases separating them. Germline V gives CDR1 LNHDA, CDR2 SQIVND (reference sequence). This CDR3 is built from 13 residues.

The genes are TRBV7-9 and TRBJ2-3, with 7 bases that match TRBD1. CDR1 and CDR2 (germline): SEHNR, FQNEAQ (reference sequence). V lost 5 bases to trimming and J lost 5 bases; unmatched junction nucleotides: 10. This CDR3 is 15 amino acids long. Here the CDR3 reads CASSAQQGPEDTQYF. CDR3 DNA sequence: TGTGCCAGCAGCGCACAACAGGGGCCTGAAGATACGCAGTATTTT.

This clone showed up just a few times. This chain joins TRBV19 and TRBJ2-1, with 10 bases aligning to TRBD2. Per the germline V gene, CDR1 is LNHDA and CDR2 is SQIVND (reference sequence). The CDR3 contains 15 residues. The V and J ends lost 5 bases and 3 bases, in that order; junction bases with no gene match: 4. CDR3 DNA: TGTGCCAGTAGTTCTAGCGGGGGTATCTACAATGAGCAGTTCTTC. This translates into CASSSSGGIYNEQFF. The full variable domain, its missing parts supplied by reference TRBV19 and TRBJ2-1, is DGGITQSPKYLFRKEGQNVTLSCEQNLNHDAMYWYRQDPGQGLRLIYYSQIVNDFQKGDIAEGYSVSREKKESFPLTVTSAQKNPTAFYLCASSSSGGIYNEQFFGPGTRLTVL.

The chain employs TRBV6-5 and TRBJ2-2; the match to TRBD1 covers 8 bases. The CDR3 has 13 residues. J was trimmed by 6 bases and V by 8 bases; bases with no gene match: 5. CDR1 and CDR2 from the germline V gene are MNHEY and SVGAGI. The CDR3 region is CASSDRGPGELFF. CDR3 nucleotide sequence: TGTGCCAGCTCTGACAGGGGACCCGGGGAGCTGTTTTTT.

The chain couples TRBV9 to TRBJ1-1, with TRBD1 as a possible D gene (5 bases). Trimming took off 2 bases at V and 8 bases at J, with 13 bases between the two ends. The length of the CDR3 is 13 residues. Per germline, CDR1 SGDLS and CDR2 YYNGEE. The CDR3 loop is CASSVDTGSEAFF. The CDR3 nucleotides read TGTGCCAGCAGCGTGGACACAGGTTCGGAAGCTTTCTTT. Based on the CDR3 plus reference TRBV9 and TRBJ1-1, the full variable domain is DSGVTQTPKHLITATGQRVTLRCSPRSGDLSVYWYQQSLDQGLQFLIQYYNGEERAKGNILERFSAQQFPDLHSELNLSSLELGDSALYFCASSVDTGSEAFFGQGTRLTVV.

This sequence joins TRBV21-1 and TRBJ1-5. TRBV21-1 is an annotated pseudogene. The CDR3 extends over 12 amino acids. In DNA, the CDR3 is TGTGCCAGCAGCAAAGTGCGTCAGCCCCAGCATTTT. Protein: CASSKVRQPQHF.